This is a list of T cell receptor beta chains from one sample in a study of long-term antiretroviral therapy in people with HIV. Libraries were prepared by immunoSEQ multiplex PCR; TCRdb keeps only in-frame clonotypes and omits some of them. The top ten clones hold more than 1% of a sample with about 28,000 clones, 87% of them seen once. Material: unsorted PBMCs, obtained 2 years after starting antiretroviral therapy. These receptors all stem from a man aged 45-60 years with HIV. Both conserved end residues are part of each CDR3. The order of the fields is D gene, V gene, clone size, J gene, CDR3 DNA, CDR3 protein. The D gene is left open where the match is weak. Some rows mark clone size as missing; the rest say once, few, many or name a class of expanded clone.

>-|TRBV5-8|-|TRBJ2-2
TGTGCCAGCAGCCGGGGCCCCACCGGGGAGCTGTTTTTT
CASSRGPTGELFF
>TRBD2|TRBV12-5|-|TRBJ2-5
TGTGCTAGTGGTTCGGGAGGAAACCAAGAGACCCAGTACTTC
CASGSGGNQETQYF
>-|TRBV4-1|-|TRBJ2-2
TGCGCCAGCAGCCGAGTGGAGGCCGGGGAGCTGTTTTTT
CASSRVEAGELFF
>-|TRBV7-9|-|TRBJ1-2
TGTGCCAGCAGCTTAGGACTGCCCGGGAATAGCTACACCTTC
CASSLGLPGNSYTF
>TRBD1|TRBV4-3|-|TRBJ1-5
TGCGCCAGCAGCCTCCGGACAGGGCCTAATCAGCCCCAGCATTTT
CASSLRTGPNQPQHF
>-|TRBV9|-|TRBJ1-3
TGTGCCAGCAGCGTAGGACAGGTCTCTGGAAACACCATATATTTT
CASSVGQVSGNTIYF
>TRBD2|TRBV4-3|-|TRBJ2-2
TGCGCCAGCAGCCCCCTGACTAGCGGGAGCACCGGGGAGCTGTTTTTT
CASSPLTSGSTGELFF
>-|TRBV27|-|TRBJ1-1
TGTGCCAGCAGGCTATACAGGGACACTGAAGCTTTCTTT
CASRLYRDTEAFF
>TRBD1|TRBV25-1|-|TRBJ2-7
TGTGCCAGCAGTGAATTAGGGACAGGGGATTCCTACGAGCAGTACTTC
CASSELGTGDSYEQYF
>TRBD1|TRBV7-2|once|TRBJ1-2
TGTGCCAGCAGCTCCACAGGGGCTGGCTATGGCTACACCTTC
CASSSTGAGYGYTF
>-|TRBV19|-|TRBJ2-3
TGTGCCAGTAGTAGGCCCAGGGGGGTTGAAACAGATACGCAGTATTTT
CASSRPRGVETDTQYF
>TRBD1|TRBV7-2|-|TRBJ2-3
TGTGCCAGCAGCTTAGAAGGGGGCGAAGAGGGCACAGATACGCAGTATTTT
CASSLEGGEEGTDTQYF
>TRBD1|TRBV5-1|-|TRBJ2-7
TGCGCCAGCAGCTTGGGACAGGGCTTCAACTACGAGCAGTACTTC
CASSLGQGFNYEQYF
>-|TRBV6-1|-|TRBJ1-1
TGTGCCAGCTGCGGGGGGTCCCGATCATCCACTGAAGCTTTCTTT
CASCGGSRSSTEAFF
>-|TRBV19|-|TRBJ1-5
TGTGCCAGTAGTATACAGGGAGGCAATCAGCCCCAGCATTTT
CASSIQGGNQPQHF
>-|TRBV13|-|TRBJ2-7
TGTGCCAGCAGCTTAATCGCACCACAGCAGTACTTC
CASSLIAPQQYF
>-|TRBV7-9|-|TRBJ1-5
TGTGCCAGCAGCCCGAGCGGAGTCCGGCCCCAGCATTTT
CASSPSGVRPQHF
>-|TRBV5-1|-|TRBJ1-2
TGCGCCAGCAGCCCGGGGGGTATAACGGGCTACACCTTC
CASSPGGITGYTF
>-|TRBV5-1|few|TRBJ2-7
TGCGCCAGCAGCTTGGAGGACACCTACGAGCAGTACTTC
CASSLEDTYEQYF
>TRBD1|TRBV27|-|TRBJ2-5
TGTGCCAGCAGTTTCCAGGGGGTTGGAGAGACCCAGTACTTC
CASSFQGVGETQYF
>TRBD2|TRBV4-1|few|TRBJ2-1
TGCGCCAGCAGCCAAGCACTAGCGGAGTACAATGAGCAGTTCTTC
CASSQALAEYNEQFF
>-|TRBV18|-|TRBJ1-1
TGTGCCAGCTCACCCGAGATGAACACTGAAGCTTTCTTT
CASSPEMNTEAFF
>-|TRBV2|-|TRBJ2-5
TGTGCCAGCAGTGGGGGCAGGCAAGAGACCCAGTACTTC
CASSGGRQETQYF
>-|TRBV10-1|few|TRBJ2-2
TGCGCCAGCAGTGAGTCGTACACCGGGGAGCTGTTTTTT
CASSESYTGELFF
>TRBD1|TRBV6-5|-|TRBJ2-7
TGTGCCAGCAGTTACGGGACAGGGGGGGCCTACGAGCAGTACTTC
CASSYGTGGAYEQYF
>TRBD1|TRBV2|-|TRBJ2-2
TGTGCCAGCAGGTCGGGACAGGGGAACACCGGGGAGCTGTTTTTT
CASRSGQGNTGELFF
>TRBD2|TRBV28|few|TRBJ2-7
TGTGCCAGCAGTCTGGCTAGCGGGACCTACGAGCAGTACTTC
CASSLASGTYEQYF
>-|TRBV28|-|TRBJ1-1
TGTGCCAGCAGCTTCAGGGGACGCTTGGACACTGAAGCTTTCTTT
CASSFRGRLDTEAFF
>-|TRBV4-3|-|TRBJ1-2
TGCGCCAGCAGCCAGGAGGGGAACAACTATGGCTACACCTTC
CASSQEGNNYGYTF
>TRBD1|TRBV7-2|once|TRBJ2-7
TGTGCCAGCAGCTCGGACAGGCTCTACGAGCAGTACTTC
CASSSDRLYEQYF
>-|TRBV6-5|-|TRBJ2-7
TGTGCCAGCAGGCAAAGGGACGGCTCCTACGAGCAGTACTTC
CASRQRDGSYEQYF
>TRBD1|TRBV15|-|TRBJ2-5
TGTGCCACTAGACAGGGGATGGGAGAGACCCAGTACTTC
CATRQGMGETQYF
>TRBD1|TRBV27|-|TRBJ1-4
TGTGCCAGCAGTTTGACAGGGGGCGGCGAAAAACTGTTTTTT
CASSLTGGGEKLFF
>-|TRBV4-3|few|TRBJ1-3
TGCGCCAGCAGCCAAGATACGGACCGTTCTGGAAACACCATATATTTT
CASSQDTDRSGNTIYF
>-|TRBV7-8|-|TRBJ2-2
TGTGCCAGCAGCTTAGTGGAGGGCGGGGAGCTGTTTTTT
CASSLVEGGELFF
>-|TRBV27|-|TRBJ1-1
TGTGCCAGCAGTTTAAGAGGGAACACTGAAGCTTTCTTT
CASSLRGNTEAFF
>-|TRBV5-1|-|TRBJ1-3
TGCGCCAGCAGCGCTCTGGGGCTGGCTGGAAACACCATATATTTT
CASSALGLAGNTIYF
>-|TRBV19|-|TRBJ2-2
TGTGCCAGTAGTATGAAGCGGGCTGGTACCGGGGAGCTGTTTTTT
CASSMKRAGTGELFF
>-|TRBV28|-|TRBJ1-1
TGTGCCAGCAGCCCTCCAGGGTTAGACACTGAAGCTTTCTTT
CASSPPGLDTEAFF
>TRBD1|TRBV19|-|TRBJ2-7
TGTGCCAGTTGTCGATCGGGACAGGGGGCCTACGAGCAGTACTTC
CASCRSGQGAYEQYF
>-|TRBV29-1|-|TRBJ2-5
TGCAGCGTCGGGCGGGCTTGGGGGTCTGAGACCCAGTACTTC
CSVGRAWGSETQYF
>-|TRBV27|-|TRBJ1-2
TGTGCCAGCAGCTCAGGTCATTGGTATGGCTACACCTTC
CASSSGHWYGYTF